The entry below gives a single T cell receptor (beta chain) sequence along with its context. Antigen specificity is unknown. These data come from a study of shared clonotypes between healthy human individuals. The CDR3 runs to 15 residues. Germline CDR1 SNHLY, CDR2 FYNNEI. The V gene lost 2 bases and the J gene lost 0 bases, with 10 bases spanning the gap. Across several immunoSEQ plates, the genomic DNA of each subset was split evenly. TCRdb's copy holds only in-frame clones and misses some; the assay was immunoSEQ multiplex PCR. The sample gives around 330,000 clones, over 65% of which show up once; 9% to 12% is in the top ten. Study outcomes and limitations: Tissue TCR repertoires likely differ from these blood-only repertoires. About 5% of naive CD4 clonotypes were shared across four donors.

The investigators split CD4+ cells into a CD45RA+ naive subset and a CD45RA-negative memory subset. The receptor's source is a man aged 25 to 40 in good health. The sequencing sample was made of memory CD4+ T cells sorted from blood. The subset here: CD45RA-negative fraction. This rearrangement joins TRBV2 to TRBJ1-2, with unresolved D. The CDR3, as DNA: TGTGCCAGCAGTGAATATGCAGAAACTAACTATGGCTACACCTTC. It yields the protein CASSEYAETNYGYTF.